Listed below are T cell receptor beta chains from one sample, sequenced in a study of graft-versus-host responses after intestinal transplantation. The antigens for these receptors are not known. This table comes from immunoSEQ multiplex PCR, and its TCRdb copy is limited to in-frame clones, with some not included. This table holds around 64,000 clones, almost 95% found once. Sequenced here: unstimulated CD4+ T cells sorted from spleen or lymph node cells, sampled before transplant. Receptors were obtained from a human donor who was the organ donor for an intestinal transplant. The CDR3 runs from the conserved cysteine through the conserved F or W. The order of the fields is CDR3 DNA, CDR3 protein, D gene, clone size, V gene, J gene. A D gene is named only where the DNA matches it firmly. Clone size is stated in some rows and not others, as once, few, many or a class when expanded.

DNA: TGTGCCATCAGTGAGTCGGTAGCGGGGGGCCCTCAGGCCAAGACCCAGTACTTC
CDR3: CAISESVAGGPQAKTQYF
D: TRBD2
size: once
V: TRBV10-3
J: TRBJ2-5

DNA: TGTGCCAGCAGTGAAGTTGGCTCCTACGAGCAGTACTTC
CDR3: CASSEVGSYEQYF
D: .
size: .
V: TRBV2
J: TRBJ2-7

DNA: TGTGCCAGCAGCTTAGGGACCTCTGGAAACACCATATATTTT
CDR3: CASSLGTSGNTIYF
D: .
size: .
V: TRBV7-2
J: TRBJ1-3

DNA: TGTGCCAGCAGCGTAGCTCCCTCTAGCGGGGGGGCCCGGGAGACCCAGTACTTC
CDR3: CASSVAPSSGGARETQYF
D: TRBD2
size: .
V: TRBV9
J: TRBJ2-5

DNA: TGTGCCAGCAGAGCACCGGCCGGGGAGCTGTTTTTT
CDR3: CASRAPAGELFF
D: .
size: .
V: TRBV6-1
J: TRBJ2-2

DNA: TGTGCCAGCAGCGCCGACAGGGACACTGAAGCTTTCTTT
CDR3: CASSADRDTEAFF
D: TRBD1
size: once
V: TRBV6-1
J: TRBJ1-1

DNA: TGTGCCAGCAGTTATGTAAGAACTATGGATGAGCAGTTCTTC
CDR3: CASSYVRTMDEQFF
D: .
size: .
V: TRBV6-6
J: TRBJ2-1

DNA: TGTGCCAGTACGGGACTAGCGGGGGGGCCGCCACCGGGGCTGTTTTTT
CDR3: CASTGLAGGPPPGLFF
D: TRBD2
size: .
V: TRBV19
J: TRBJ2-2

DNA: TGTGCCAGCAGTGAATCAGGGCGGACTAGAGGTCTCCAAGAGACCCAGTACTTC
CDR3: CASSESGRTRGLQETQYF
D: TRBD2
size: .
V: TRBV25-1
J: TRBJ2-5

DNA: TGTGCCAGCAGCTTAGCGCGACCAGCGGGGGGGCTGGATACGCAGTATTTT
CDR3: CASSLARPAGGLDTQYF
D: TRBD2
size: .
V: TRBV7-2
J: TRBJ2-3

DNA: TGTGCCAGCTCACCATCACCGGGGGGCATCGGCAATGAGCAGTTCTTC
CDR3: CASSPSPGGIGNEQFF
D: .
size: .
V: TRBV18
J: TRBJ2-1

DNA: TGTGCCAGCAGTTACGTGGGAGGTAGCCCCTACGAGCAGTACTTC
CDR3: CASSYVGGSPYEQYF
D: .
size: .
V: TRBV6-6
J: TRBJ2-7

DNA: TGTGCCAGCACTTTCGGCAAAGGAGTTTCACCCCTCCACTTT
CDR3: CASTFGKGVSPLHF
D: .
size: .
V: TRBV21-1
J: TRBJ1-6

DNA: TGTGCCATCAGTGGACAGGGGGCGGTGGAGACCCAGTACTTC
CDR3: CAISGQGAVETQYF
D: TRBD1
size: .
V: TRBV10-3
J: TRBJ2-5

DNA: TGTGCCAGCAGCCAGCAGCGGGGGGGCGGCACAGATACGCAGTATTTT
CDR3: CASSQQRGGGTDTQYF
D: TRBD2
size: .
V: TRBV7-3
J: TRBJ2-3

DNA: TGCGCCAGCAGCCAAGATTACGGGAGCTCCTATAATTCACCCCTCCACTTT
CDR3: CASSQDYGSSYNSPLHF
D: .
size: .
V: TRBV4-1
J: TRBJ1-6

DNA: TGTGCCTGGACTGGGGGTGACCGGGCCAGAGGGGGCTACACCTTC
CDR3: CAWTGGDRARGGYTF
D: .
size: .
V: TRBV30
J: TRBJ1-2

DNA: TGTGCCAGTAGCATCCTACCGGGACAGGGGTCGCGGGAGCAGTACTTC
CDR3: CASSILPGQGSREQYF
D: TRBD1
size: once
V: TRBV19
J: TRBJ2-7

DNA: TGTGCCAGCTCACCCGGGTCCGTGGGCGCCGGGGAGCTGTTTTTT
CDR3: CASSPGSVGAGELFF
D: .
size: .
V: TRBV18
J: TRBJ2-2

DNA: TGTGCCAGCAGCGTAGGGGTAGCGGGGGGGCAAGAGACCCAGTACTTC
CDR3: CASSVGVAGGQETQYF
D: TRBD2
size: .
V: TRBV9
J: TRBJ2-5

DNA: TGCGCCAGCAGCCAAGTGGGACTAGCGGGGGGCGGGGAGACCCAGTACTTC
CDR3: CASSQVGLAGGGETQYF
D: TRBD2
size: .
V: TRBV4-1
J: TRBJ2-5

DNA: TGTGCCAGCAGTGCCCCCGGGACAGGGTTTGGCGAGCAGTACTTC
CDR3: CASSAPGTGFGEQYF
D: TRBD1
size: .
V: TRBV6-5
J: TRBJ2-7

DNA: TGTGCCAGCAGCATAGGAACAGGGGGCACTGAAGCTTTCTTT
CDR3: CASSIGTGGTEAFF
D: TRBD1
size: once
V: TRBV7-9
J: TRBJ1-1

DNA: TGTGCCAGCAGCTTAGTCGAGGGGGCCCAAGAGACCCAGTACTTC
CDR3: CASSLVEGAQETQYF
D: TRBD1
size: .
V: TRBV7-2
J: TRBJ2-5

DNA: TGCGCCAGCAGCTCGCGGTCGCCTAGGGGGCAAGAGACCCAGTACTTC
CDR3: CASSSRSPRGQETQYF
D: .
size: .
V: TRBV4-1
J: TRBJ2-5